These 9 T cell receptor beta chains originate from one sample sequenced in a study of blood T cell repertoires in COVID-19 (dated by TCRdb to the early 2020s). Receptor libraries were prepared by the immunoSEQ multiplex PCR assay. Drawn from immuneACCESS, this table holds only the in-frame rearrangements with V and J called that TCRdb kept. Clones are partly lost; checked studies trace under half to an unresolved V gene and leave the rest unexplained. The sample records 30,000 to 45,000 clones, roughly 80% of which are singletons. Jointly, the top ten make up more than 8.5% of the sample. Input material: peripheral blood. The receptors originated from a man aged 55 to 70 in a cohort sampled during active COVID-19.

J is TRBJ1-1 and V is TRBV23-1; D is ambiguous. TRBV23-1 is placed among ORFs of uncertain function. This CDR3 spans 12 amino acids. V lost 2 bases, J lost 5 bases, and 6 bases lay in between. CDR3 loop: CASSQRRTEAFF. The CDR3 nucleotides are TGCGCCAGCAGTCAACGGAGGACTGAAGCTTTCTTT.

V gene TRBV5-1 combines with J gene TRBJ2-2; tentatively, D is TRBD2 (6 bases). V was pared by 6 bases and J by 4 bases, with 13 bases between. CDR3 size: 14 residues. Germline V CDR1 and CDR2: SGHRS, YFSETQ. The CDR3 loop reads CASNSLGGTGELFF. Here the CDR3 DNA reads TGCGCCAGCAACTCTTTGGGGGGCACCGGGGAGCTGTTTTTT.

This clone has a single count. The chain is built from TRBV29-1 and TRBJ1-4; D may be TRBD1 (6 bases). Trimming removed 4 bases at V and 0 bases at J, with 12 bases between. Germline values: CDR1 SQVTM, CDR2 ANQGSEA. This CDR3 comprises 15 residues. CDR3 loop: CSVGTGKSTNEKLFF. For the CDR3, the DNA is TGCAGCGTTGGTACAGGGAAATCAACTAATGAAAAACTGTTTTTT.

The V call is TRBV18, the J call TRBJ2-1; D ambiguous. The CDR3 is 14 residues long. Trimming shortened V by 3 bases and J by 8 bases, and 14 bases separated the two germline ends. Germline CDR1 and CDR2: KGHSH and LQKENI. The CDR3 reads CASSPEAGVYEQFF. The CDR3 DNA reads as TGTGCCAGCTCACCGGAAGCAGGCGTCTATGAGCAGTTCTTC.

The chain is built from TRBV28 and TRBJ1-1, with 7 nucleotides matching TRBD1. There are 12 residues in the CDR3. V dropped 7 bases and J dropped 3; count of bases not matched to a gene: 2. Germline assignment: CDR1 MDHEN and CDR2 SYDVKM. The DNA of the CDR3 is TGTGCCAGCACAACAGGGGACACTGAAGCTTTCTTT. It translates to CASTTGDTEAFF.

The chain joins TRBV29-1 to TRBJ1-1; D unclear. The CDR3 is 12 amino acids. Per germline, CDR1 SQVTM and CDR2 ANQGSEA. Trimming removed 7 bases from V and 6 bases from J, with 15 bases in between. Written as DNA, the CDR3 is TGCAGCGATACTTCAGGAGGAGCTGAAGCTTTCTTT. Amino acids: CSDTSGGAEAFF.

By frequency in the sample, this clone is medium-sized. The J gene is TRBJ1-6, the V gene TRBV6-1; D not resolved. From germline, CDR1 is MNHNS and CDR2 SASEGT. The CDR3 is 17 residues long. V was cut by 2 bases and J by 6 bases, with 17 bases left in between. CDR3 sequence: CASSEWGAGYSNSPLHF. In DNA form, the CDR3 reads TGTGCCAGCAGTGAATGGGGAGCGGGGTATAGTAATTCACCCCTCCACTTT.

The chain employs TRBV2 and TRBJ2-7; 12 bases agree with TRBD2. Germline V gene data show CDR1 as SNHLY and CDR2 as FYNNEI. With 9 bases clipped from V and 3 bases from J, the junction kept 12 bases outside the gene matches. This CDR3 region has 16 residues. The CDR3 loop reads CASAPGLAGPGYEQYF. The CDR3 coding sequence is TGTGCCAGTGCACCGGGACTAGCGGGTCCGGGCTACGAGCAGTACTTC. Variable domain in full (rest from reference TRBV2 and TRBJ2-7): EPEVTQTPSHQVTQMGQEVILRCVPISNHLYFYWYRQILGQKVEFLVSFYNNEISEKSEIFDDQFSVERPDGSNFTLKIRSTKLEDSAMYFCASAPGLAGPGYEQYFGPGTRLTVT.

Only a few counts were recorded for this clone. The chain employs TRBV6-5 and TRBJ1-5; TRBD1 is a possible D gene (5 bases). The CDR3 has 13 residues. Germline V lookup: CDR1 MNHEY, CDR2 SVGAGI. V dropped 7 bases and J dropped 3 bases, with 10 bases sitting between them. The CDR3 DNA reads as TGTGCCAGCAAGTGGGACTTCAATCAGCCCCAGCATTTT. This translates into CASKWDFNQPQHF.